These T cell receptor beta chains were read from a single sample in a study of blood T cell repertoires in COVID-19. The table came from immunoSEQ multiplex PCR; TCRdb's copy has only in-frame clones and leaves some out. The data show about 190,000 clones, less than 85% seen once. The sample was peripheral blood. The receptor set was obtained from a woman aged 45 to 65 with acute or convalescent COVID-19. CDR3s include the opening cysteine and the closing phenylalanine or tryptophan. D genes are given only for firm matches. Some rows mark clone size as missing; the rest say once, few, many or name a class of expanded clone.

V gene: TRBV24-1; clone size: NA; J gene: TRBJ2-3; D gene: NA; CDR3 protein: CATSDRSTSTDTQYF; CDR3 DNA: TGTGCCACCAGTGATCGGTCGACTAGCACAGATACGCAGTATTTT
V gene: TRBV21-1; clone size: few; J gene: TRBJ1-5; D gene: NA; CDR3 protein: CASSRWRTGQDSNQPQHF; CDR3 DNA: TGTGCCAGCAGCCGATGGCGGACAGGGCAAGATAGCAATCAGCCCCAGCATTTT
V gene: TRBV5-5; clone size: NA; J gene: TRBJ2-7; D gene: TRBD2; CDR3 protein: CASSLGLAISYEQYF; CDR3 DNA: TGTGCCAGCAGCTTGGGACTAGCGATCTCCTACGAGCAGTACTTC
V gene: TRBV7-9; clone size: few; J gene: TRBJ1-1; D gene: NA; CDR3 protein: CASSLELNNAEAFF; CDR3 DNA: TGTGCCAGCAGCTTGGAGCTGAATAATGCTGAAGCTTTCTTT
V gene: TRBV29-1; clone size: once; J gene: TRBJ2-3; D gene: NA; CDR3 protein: CSVGGGRLSSSTDTQYF; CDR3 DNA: TGCAGCGTGGGGGGAGGCCGCCTTTCCTCTAGCACAGATACGCAGTATTTT
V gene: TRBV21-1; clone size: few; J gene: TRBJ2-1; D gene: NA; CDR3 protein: CASSKRADRGQNEQFF; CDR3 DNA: TGTGCCAGCAGCAAAAGAGCGGACAGGGGGCAGAATGAGCAGTTCTTC
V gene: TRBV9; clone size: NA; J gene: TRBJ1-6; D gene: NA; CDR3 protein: CASSPTVSSYNSPLHF; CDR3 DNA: TGTGCCAGCAGCCCCACAGTGAGCTCCTATAATTCACCCCTCCACTTT
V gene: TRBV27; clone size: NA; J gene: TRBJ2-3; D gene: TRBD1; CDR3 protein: CASTPHLGTANTDTQYF; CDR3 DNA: TGTGCCAGCACTCCACATCTCGGGACAGCTAACACAGATACGCAGTATTTT
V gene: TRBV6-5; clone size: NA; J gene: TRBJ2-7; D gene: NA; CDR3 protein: CASSPEWSPSYEQYF; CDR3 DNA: TGTGCCAGCAGCCCAGAATGGTCTCCTTCCTACGAGCAGTACTTC
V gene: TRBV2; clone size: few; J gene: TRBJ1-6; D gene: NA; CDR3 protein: CASSEQGTLTGSPLHF; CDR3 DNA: TGTGCCAGCAGTGAACAGGGGACCTTGACAGGTTCACCCCTCCACTTT
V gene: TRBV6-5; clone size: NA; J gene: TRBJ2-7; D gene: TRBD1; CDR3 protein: CASSYQGTGKRYEQYF; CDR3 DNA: TGTGCCAGCAGTTACCAGGGGACAGGGAAACGCTACGAGCAGTACTTC
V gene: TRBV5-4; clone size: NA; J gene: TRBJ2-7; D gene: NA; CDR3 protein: CASSRYTSYEQYF; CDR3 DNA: TGTGCCAGCAGCCGTTACACCTCCTACGAGCAGTACTTC
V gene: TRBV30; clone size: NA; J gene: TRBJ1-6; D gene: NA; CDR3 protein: CAWRRGASNSPLHF; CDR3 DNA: TGTGCCTGGAGGCGGGGGGCCTCTAATTCACCCCTCCACTTT
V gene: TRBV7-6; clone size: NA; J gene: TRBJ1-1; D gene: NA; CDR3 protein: CASSRGGVNTEAFF; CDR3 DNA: TGTGCCAGCAGCCGGGGCGGGGTGAACACTGAAGCTTTCTTT
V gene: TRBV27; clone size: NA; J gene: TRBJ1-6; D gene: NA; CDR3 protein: CASSSGRGSPLHF; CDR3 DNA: TGTGCCAGCAGTTCCGGACGGGGTTCACCCCTCCACTTT
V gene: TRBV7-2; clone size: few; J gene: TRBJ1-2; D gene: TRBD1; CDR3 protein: CASSFRDRGPFYGYTF; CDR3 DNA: TGTGCCAGCAGCTTCCGGGACAGGGGCCCCTTCTATGGCTACACCTTC
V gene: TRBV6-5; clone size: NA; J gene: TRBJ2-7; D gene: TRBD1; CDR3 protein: CASSNRGVEDEQYF; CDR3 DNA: TGTGCCAGCAGTAACAGGGGGGTTGAAGACGAGCAGTACTTC
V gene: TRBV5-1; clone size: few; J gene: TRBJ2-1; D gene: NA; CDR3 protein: CASSSFQGGNEQFF; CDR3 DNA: TGCGCCAGCAGCTCATTTCAGGGGGGCAATGAGCAGTTCTTC
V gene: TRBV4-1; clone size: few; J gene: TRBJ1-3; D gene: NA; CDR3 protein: CASSQGRGSGNTIYF; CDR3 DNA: TGCGCCAGCAGCCAAGGCAGGGGCTCTGGAAACACCATATATTTT
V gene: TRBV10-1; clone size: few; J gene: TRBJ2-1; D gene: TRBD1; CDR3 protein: CASSEPTPGQGTLSSYNEQFF; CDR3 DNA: TGCGCCAGCAGTGAGCCAACTCCGGGACAGGGGACCCTAAGCTCCTACAATGAGCAGTTCTTC
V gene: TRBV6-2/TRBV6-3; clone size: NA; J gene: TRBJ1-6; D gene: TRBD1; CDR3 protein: CASSILDRDNSPLHF; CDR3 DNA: TGTGCCAGCAGCATTCTCGACAGGGATAATTCACCCCTCCACTTT
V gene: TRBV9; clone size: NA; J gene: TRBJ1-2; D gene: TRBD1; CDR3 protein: CASSVEEGTVPTF; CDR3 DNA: TGTGCCAGCAGCGTAGAGGAAGGGACAGTACCGACCTTC
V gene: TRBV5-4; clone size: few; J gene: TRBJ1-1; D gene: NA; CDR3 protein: CASSLAIGGSALKAFF; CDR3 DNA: TGTGCCAGCAGCTTGGCCATAGGGGGTAGCGCTCTTAAAGCTTTCTTT
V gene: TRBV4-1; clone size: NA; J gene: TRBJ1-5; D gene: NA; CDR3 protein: CASSHDIDQPQHF; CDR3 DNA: TGCGCCAGCAGCCACGACATCGATCAGCCCCAGCATTTT
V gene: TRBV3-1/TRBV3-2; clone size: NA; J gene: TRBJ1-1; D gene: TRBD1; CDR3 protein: CASSRRQGMNTEAFF; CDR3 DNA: TGTGCCAGCAGCCGACGACAGGGAATGAACACTGAAGCTTTCTTT
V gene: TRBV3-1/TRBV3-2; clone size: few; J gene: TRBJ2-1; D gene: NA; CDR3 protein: CASSLRLNNEQFF; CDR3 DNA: TGTGCCAGCAGCCTCCGACTTAACAATGAGCAGTTCTTC
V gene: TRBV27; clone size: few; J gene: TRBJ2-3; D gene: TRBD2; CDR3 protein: CASSLIGGASRDTQYF; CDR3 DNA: TGTGCCAGCAGTTTAATCGGGGGGGCCTCACGGGATACGCAGTATTTT
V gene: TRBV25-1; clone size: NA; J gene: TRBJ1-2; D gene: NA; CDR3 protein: CASSAPSGGGDGMYGYTF; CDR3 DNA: TGTGCCAGCAGTGCCCCATCGGGAGGGGGAGACGGGATGTACGGCTACACCTTC
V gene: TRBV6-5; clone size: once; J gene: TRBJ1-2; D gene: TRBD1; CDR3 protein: CASSPDRAYGYTF; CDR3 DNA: TGTGCCAGCAGTCCGGACAGGGCCTATGGCTACACCTTC
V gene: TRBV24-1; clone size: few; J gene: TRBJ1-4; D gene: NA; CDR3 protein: CATSDPRTANEKLFF; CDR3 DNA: TGTGCCACCAGTGATCCCCGGACAGCTAATGAAAAACTGTTTTTT
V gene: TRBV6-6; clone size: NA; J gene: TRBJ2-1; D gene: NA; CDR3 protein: CASSLQGPLGVEQFF; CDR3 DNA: TGTGCCAGCAGTTTACAGGGCCCTCTGGGTGTTGAGCAGTTCTTC
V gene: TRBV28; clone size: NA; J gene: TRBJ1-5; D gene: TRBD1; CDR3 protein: CASSLYAGGQPQHF; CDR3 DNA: TGTGCCAGCAGTTTATATGCAGGGGGCCAGCCCCAGCATTTT
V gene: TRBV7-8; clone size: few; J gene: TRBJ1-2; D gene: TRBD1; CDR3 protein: CASSDMRTGDGYTF; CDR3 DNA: TGTGCCAGCAGCGATATGAGGACAGGGGATGGCTACACCTTC
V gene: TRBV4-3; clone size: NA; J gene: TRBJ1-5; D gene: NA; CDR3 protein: CASSPDRLSRQPQHF; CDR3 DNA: TGCGCCAGCAGCCCCGACAGGCTTAGCAGACAGCCCCAGCATTTT
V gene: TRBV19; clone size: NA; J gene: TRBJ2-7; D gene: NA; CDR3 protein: CASSIQGPSYEQYF; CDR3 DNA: TGTGCCAGTAGTATTCAGGGGCCCTCCTACGAGCAGTACTTC
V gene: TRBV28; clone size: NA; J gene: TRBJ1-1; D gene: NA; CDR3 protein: CASYPVGGPIYMNTEAFF; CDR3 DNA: TGTGCCAGCTACCCGGTGGGGGGTCCGATATACATGAACACTGAAGCTTTCTTT
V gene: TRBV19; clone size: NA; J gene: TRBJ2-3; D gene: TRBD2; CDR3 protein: CASSIQRGRTDTQYF; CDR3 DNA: TGTGCCAGTAGTATCCAGCGGGGGAGAACAGATACGCAGTATTTT
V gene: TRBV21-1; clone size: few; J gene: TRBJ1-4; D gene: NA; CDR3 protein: CASSKAKRQGGTNEKLFF; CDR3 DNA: TGTGCCAGCAGCAAAGCGAAGCGGCAGGGAGGGACTAATGAAAAACTGTTTTTT
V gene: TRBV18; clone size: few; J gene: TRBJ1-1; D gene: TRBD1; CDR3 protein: CASSLQQGANTEAFF; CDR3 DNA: TGTGCCAGCTCCCTGCAACAGGGGGCCAACACTGAAGCTTTCTTT
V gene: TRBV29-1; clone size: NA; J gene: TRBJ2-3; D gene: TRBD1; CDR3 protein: CSARGQGISTDTQYF; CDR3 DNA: TGCAGCGCCCGGGGACAGGGCATAAGCACAGATACGCAGTATTTT
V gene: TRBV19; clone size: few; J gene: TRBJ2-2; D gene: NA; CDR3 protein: CASSTSNRASFPGELFF; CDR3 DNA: TGTGCCAGTAGTACCTCGAACAGGGCTTCCTTTCCCGGGGAGCTGTTTTTT
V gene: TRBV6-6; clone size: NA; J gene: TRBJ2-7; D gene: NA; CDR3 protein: CASSYPETGTYEQYF; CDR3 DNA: TGTGCCAGCAGTTACCCGGAGACAGGCACCTACGAGCAGTACTTC
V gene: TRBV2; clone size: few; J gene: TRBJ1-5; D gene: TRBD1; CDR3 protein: CASSETTGFNQPQHF; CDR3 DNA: TGTGCCAGCAGTGAAACGACAGGGTTCAATCAGCCCCAGCATTTT
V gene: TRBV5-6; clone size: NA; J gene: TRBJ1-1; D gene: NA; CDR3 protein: CASSLGTLGRETEAFF; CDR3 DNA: TGTGCCAGCAGCTTGGGTACTTTGGGGCGAGAGACTGAAGCTTTCTTT
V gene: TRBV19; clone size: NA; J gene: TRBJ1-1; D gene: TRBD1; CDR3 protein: CASSTGTGESEAFF; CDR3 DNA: TGTGCCAGTAGTACCGGGACAGGGGAATCGGAAGCTTTCTTT
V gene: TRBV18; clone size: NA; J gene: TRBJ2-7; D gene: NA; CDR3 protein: CASSLRTDTYEQYF; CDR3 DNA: TGTGCCAGCTCACTGCGGACAGATACCTACGAGCAGTACTTC
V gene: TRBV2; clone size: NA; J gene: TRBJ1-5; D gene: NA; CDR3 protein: CASSESGINQPQHF; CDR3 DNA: TGTGCCAGCAGTGAATCAGGGATCAATCAGCCCCAGCATTTT